The 23 T cell receptor beta chains reported below all come from one sample, sequenced in a study of blood T cell repertoires in COVID-19. The protocol was immunoSEQ multiplex PCR, while the TCRdb copy is restricted to in-frame clones and leaves out a portion. The profile shows some 200,000 clones, 65% to 90% of them singletons. Sequenced material: peripheral blood. Source of these receptors: a man between 50 and 59 years old with active or convalescent COVID-19.

V gene TRBV28 combines with J gene TRBJ1-4; maybe TRBD1 (5 bases). Germline CDR1 reads MDHEN; CDR2 reads SYDVKM. CDR3 length: 16 amino acids. Trimming removed 5 bases at V and 6 bases at J, with 19 bases between. The CDR3 sequence: CASSSGGSGADEKLFF. CDR3 in DNA: TGTGCCAGCAGTAGCGGGGGGTCGGGAGCTGATGAAAAACTGTTTTTT.

V and J are TRBV27 and TRBJ1-6; 7 positions agree with TRBD1. CDR3 length: 17 residues. Trimming at V came to 1 base and at J to 0 bases, leaving 3 bases not matched to a gene. Germline V lookup: CDR1 MNHEY, CDR2 SMNVEV (reference sequence). The CDR3 protein is CASSLFRGSSYNSPLHF. CDR3 in DNA: TGTGCCAGCAGTTTATTCAGGGGGAGCTCCTATAATTCACCCCTCCACTTT.

This clone occurred a few times. The chain recombines TRBV7-9 with TRBJ2-1; 15 bases map to TRBD2. Germline CDR1 is SEHNR and CDR2 is FQNEAQ (reference sequence). The CDR3 consists of 18 residues. J was trimmed by 1 base and V by 4 bases; bases with no gene match: 5. CDR3 sequence reads: CASSSPGLAGGSYNEQFF. CDR3 bases: TGTGCCAGCAGCTCCCCGGGACTAGCGGGGGGATCCTACAATGAGCAGTTCTTC.

The V call is TRBV2, the J call TRBJ2-1, with 8 bases fitting TRBD2. Germline values: CDR1 SNHLY, CDR2 FYNNEI. V trimming: 3 bases; J trimming: 5 bases; junction bases outside the gene matches: 9. This CDR3 contains 16 residues. CDR3: CASSEGSGIPNNEQFF. The CDR3, as DNA: TGTGCCAGCAGTGAGGGTAGCGGGATTCCGAACAATGAGCAGTTCTTC.

V usage is TRBV28 and J usage is TRBJ1-6; tentative D call: TRBD1 (5 bases). The CDR3 runs to 15 residues. The germline CDR1 and CDR2 sequences are MDHEN and SYDVKM. V was pared by 6 bases and J by 4 bases, with 13 bases between. The CDR3 region has the DNA TGTGCCAGCAGCCTGACAGCTCCATATAATTCACCCCTCCACTTT. This translates into CASSLTAPYNSPLHF.

The V and J genes are TRBV7-2 and TRBJ2-6; D perhaps matches TRBD2 (6 bases). CDR1 is SGHTA, CDR2 FQGNSA, per germline. The CDR3 contains 14 residues. V was trimmed by 3 bases and J by 12 bases, leaving 15 bases between them. CDR3 in amino acids: CASSFQTSLGVLTF. The CDR3 bases are TGTGCCAGCAGCTTCCAGACTAGTCTCGGCGTCCTGACTTTC. The full variable domain, completed using reference TRBV7-2 and TRBJ2-6, is GAGVSQSPSNKVTEKGKDVELRCDPISGHTALYWYRQSLGQGLEFLIYFQGNSAPDKSGLPSDRFSAERTGGSVSTLTIQRTQQEDSAVYLCASSFQTSLGVLTFGAGSRLTVL.

A word on this clone: The junction differs from germline at one of its ends, possibly a read error. The rearrangement uses TRBV18 and TRBJ1-5; 7 bases line up with TRBD1. CDR3 length equals 14 residues. The germline CDR1 and CDR2 sequences are KGHSH and LQKENI. CDR3 region: CASSPQGSDQPQHF. The CDR3 DNA reads as TGTGCCAGCTCCCCACAGGGGTCGGATCAGCCCCAGCATTTT.

In its sample, this clone was seen once. The chain is built from TRBV10-3 and TRBJ1-1; D is unclear. The ends were cut back, 3 bases at V and 2 bases at J, with 10 bases in the middle. The CDR3 contains 14 residues. CDR1 is ENHRY, CDR2 SYGVKD, per germline. The CDR3, as DNA: TGTGCCATCAGTGAAGGAGGGATAAACACTGAAGCTTTCTTT. Translating it yields CAISEGGINTEAFF.

The chain employs TRBV6-2 or TRBV6-3 and TRBJ2-3; a possible D gene is TRBD2 (6 bases). The germline CDR1 and CDR2 sequences are MNHEY and SVGEGT. The CDR3 consists of 14 residues. Trimming shortened V by 0 bases and J by 4 bases, and 8 bases separated the two germline ends. The chain's CDR3 is CASSYSASADTQYF. In nucleotides, the CDR3 is TGTGCCAGCAGTTACTCCGCTAGCGCAGATACGCAGTATTTT.

The V call is TRBV28, the J call TRBJ1-1, with a tentative D call TRBD1 (5 bases). V was trimmed by 8 bases and J by 4 bases, leaving 14 bases between them. Per germline, CDR1 MDHEN and CDR2 SYDVKM. CDR3 length equals 13 residues. The CDR3 bases are TGTGCCAGCTCTAGGACACCCATCACTGAAGCTTTCTTT. Translated: CASSRTPITEAFF. Using reference TRBV28 and TRBJ1-1 for the parts outside the CDR3, the full variable domain is DVKVTQSSRYLVKRTGEKVFLECVQDMDHENMFWYRQDPGLGLRLIYFSYDVKMKEKGDIPEGYSVSREKKERFSLILESASTNQTSMYLCASSRTPITEAFFGQGTRLTVV.

CDR3 sequence: CASSPGTRNTEAFF. The CDR3 DNA sequence: TGTGCCAGCTCCCCCGGGACAAGGAACACTGAAGCTTTCTTT. The chain carries TRBV18 and TRBJ1-1; weak D call: TRBD1 (6 bases). The CDR3 extends over 14 amino acids. Germline V gene lookup returns CDR1 KGHSH and CDR2 LQKENI. V was clipped by 6 bases and J by 1 base, with 12 bases between them.

V gene TRBV7-2 combines with J gene TRBJ1-3; a possible D gene is TRBD1 (5 bases). The V end was cut by 5 bases, the J end by 8 bases, with 16 bases between. Per the germline V gene, CDR1 is SGHTA and CDR2 is FQGNSA. This CDR3 is built from 14 residues. CDR3 DNA sequence: TGTGCCAGCAGCCGGTGGGGGGGGTCCTACACCATATATTTT. This encodes CASSRWGGSYTIYF.

This chain uses TRBV5-1 with TRBJ2-3, with 9 bases aligning to TRBD2. CDR1 is SGHRS and CDR2 is YFSETQ in the germline V gene. J gave up 7 bases and V 0 bases, and 12 bases lay outside the gene matches. The CDR3 has 17 residues. The CDR3 region has the DNA TGCGCCAGCAGCTTGGCCAACCTAGCGGGGACATCTCATACGCAGTATTTT. Translated: CASSLANLAGTSHTQYF.

This clone was seen a single time. The chain is built from TRBV6-2 or TRBV6-3 and TRBJ1-5; D may be TRBD1 (6 bases). The CDR3 totals 16 residues. CDR1 MNHEY and CDR2 SVGEGT come from the germline V gene. Trimming left V 0 bases short and J 7 bases short, with 16 bases between. The CDR3 reads CASSYSSFTGNQPQHF. In nucleotides, the CDR3 is TGTGCCAGCAGTTACTCGTCCTTCACAGGGAACCAGCCCCAGCATTTT.

This clone has just a few counts. The chain links TRBV6-2 or TRBV6-3 to TRBJ1-4; D not resolved. The germline gives CDR1 MNHEY, CDR2 SVGEGT. V was shortened by 2 bases and J by 0 bases, with 7 bases between the two germline ends. The CDR3 is 15 amino acids. Here the CDR3 DNA reads TGTGCCAGCAGTTACGGTCGGGCAACTAATGAAAAACTGTTTTTT. It translates to CASSYGRATNEKLFF.

The V gene is TRBV2, the J gene TRBJ2-7; TRBD1 aligns across 10 bases. The V gene's germline CDR1 is SNHLY and CDR2 FYNNEI. The V gene end was trimmed by 7 bases and the J gene end by 6 bases; junction bases not matched to a gene: 9. The CDR3 loop spans 14 amino acids. The CDR3 DNA reads TGTGCCAGCAATGAGTTGCGGACAGGGGGCGAGCAGTACGTC. Translation gives CASNELRTGGEQYV.

The CDR3 DNA follows: TGTGCCAGAAGCTTGAAACTCCCCCTCCACTTT. It specifies CARSLKLPLHF. The chain carries TRBV5-3 and TRBJ1-6; D not certain. TRBV5-3 is classed as an ORF, of uncertain function. Between the trimmed V and J ends, which lost 1 base and 13 bases, there was a span of 6 bases. This CDR3 comprises 11 residues.

This chain links TRBV2 with TRBJ2-3; TRBD2 agrees at 11 bases. The CDR3 covers 15 residues. The V segment lost 8 bases and the J segment 3 bases; nucleotides outside the gene matches: 7. The V gene's germline CDR1 is SNHLY and CDR2 FYNNEI. The chain's CDR3 is CASSGLAGRTDTQYF. CDR3 nucleotide sequence: TGTGCCAGCTCAGGACTAGCGGGTCGTACAGATACGCAGTATTTT.

CDR3 DNA: TGTGCCAGCAGCCCGGGACAGGGTTGGACTGAAGCTTTCTTT. This encodes CASSPGQGWTEAFF. This sequence joins TRBV5-6 and TRBJ1-1; 9 nucleotides line up with TRBD1. The germline V gene encodes CDR1 SGHDT and CDR2 YYEEEE. The CDR3 extends over 14 amino acids. V lost 4 bases and J lost 5; bases outside the gene matches: 6.

This clone was counted at least ten times. The J gene is TRBJ2-1, the V gene TRBV9; 8 bases align to TRBD2. Trimming removed 3 bases from V and 5 bases from J; junction bases left unmatched: 4. The CDR3 consists of 14 residues. Germline-derived CDR1 and CDR2 are SGDLS and YYNGEE. CDR3 residues: CASSAGLGNNEQFF. CDR3 bases: TGTGCCAGCAGCGCGGGACTAGGGAACAATGAGCAGTTCTTC.

The rearrangement uses TRBV7-9 and TRBJ1-4; maybe TRBD1 (5 bases). Trimming pared 5 bases from V and 8 bases from J, leaving 12 bases between. The CDR3 sequence is 13 residues long. Looked up from germline, CDR1 is SEHNR and CDR2 is FQNEAQ (reference sequence). CDR3 sequence reads: CASSNPGHEKLFF. The DNA for the CDR3 is TGTGCCAGCAGCAACCCTGGACACGAAAAACTGTTTTTT.

V gene TRBV12-3 or TRBV12-4 combines with J gene TRBJ1-6; perhaps TRBD1 as D (5 bases). V was pared by 6 bases and J by 11 bases, with 14 bases between. This CDR3 contains 13 residues. CDR3 region: CASSHGGGAPLHF. In nucleotides, the CDR3 is TGTGCCAGCAGCCACGGGGGAGGGGCACCCCTCCACTTT.

This sequence joins TRBV2 and TRBJ1-6; tentative D call: TRBD1 (6 bases). CDR1 SNHLY and CDR2 FYNNEI come from the germline V gene. V was shortened by 6 bases and J by 4 bases, with 16 bases between the two germline ends. This CDR3 region has 16 residues. CDR3 loop: CASRETGLLYNSPLHF. The CDR3 bases are TGTGCCAGCAGGGAGACAGGACTCCTGTATAATTCACCCCTCCACTTT.